The entry below describes one T cell receptor (beta chain). The antigen it recognizes is unknown. Nothing much larger sits one base from this clone, and base qualities are not available. Patients chosen for sequencing had shown expansion of CD8+CD57+ cells by flow cytometry. All patients had severe acquired aplastic anemia diagnosed by International Study of Aplastic Anemia and Agranulocytosis and Camitta criteria. Patients had received no therapy at the time of blood sampling. The study deep-sequenced TCR repertoires of sorted CD4+ and CD8+ blood T cells from severe aplastic anemia patients and healthy subjects. Patients were enrolled in the USA under clinicaltrials.gov protocols 00001620, 01623167, 00001397, 00071045, 00081523 and 00961064. Ficoll-Paque density gradient centrifugation was used to isolate peripheral blood mononuclear cells. Before DNA was extracted, CD4+ and CD8+ T cells were sorted using either FACS or magnetic beads.

Profiling of TCR beta VDJ combinations and CDR3 sequences used genomic DNA as the template. TCR repertoire sequencing was run on an Illumina HiSeq 2000. As for the authors' bioinformatics: Repertoire assessment relied on Simpson's diversity index, CDR3 size and DJ length profiles, and TRBV/TRBJ rearrangement plots. Whichever DNA sequence was most abundant in the deep sequencing data was defined as the immunodominant clone. CDR3 amino acid sequences were screened for sharing across subjects and compared with published repertoires and the VDJdb database. TCRdb trimmed the raw reads at Q25, called clones with MiXCR and kept productive beta chains. Every CDR3 protein is listed once, alongside the most common genes and DNA of its rows. TCRdb, not the original authors, processed these V and J calls. The sample table lists some 170,000 distinct CDR3 sequences, over 70% of them with a count of one. The ten biggest clones cover under 60% of the sample.

This entry comes from a study of CD8+CD57+ T cells in acquired aplastic anemia listed by TCRdb under 2018. At the level of the whole study: A mean of 3.2 ug of DNA, ranging from about 0.17 to 30 ug, was extracted from sorted CD4+ and CD8+ cells. CD8+CD57+ expansion was defined as frequency above the mean frequency observed in healthy subjects.

What the study reported, not specific to this receptor: Although under 35 CD8+ CDR3 sequences were shared by patients and controls, these sequences appeared highly expressed in patients and within the immunodominant clones of patients. Patients and healthy controls showed no significant difference in CD8+ Simpson's diversity (P=0.060).

The TCR sequence derives from a human donor with aplastic anemia. The specimen sequenced was sorted CD4+, CD8+, or CD8+CD57+ T cells (not recorded which) from PBMCs.

Read as DNA, the sequence is TGTGCCAGCAGTTACGGGACTAGCGGGGGGGCGATGCAGTTCTTC. It encodes CASSYGTSGGAMQFF. Rearrangement joined TRBV6-6 to TRBJ2-1, with TRBD2 matching 16 junction bases. The germline V gene (reference sequence) gives CDR1 as MNHNY and CDR2 as SVGAGI. Compared with germline, V lacks 2 bases and J lacks 12 bases; bases without a gene match: 4. The CDR3 sequence holds 15 residues, the cysteine and phenylalanine included. Only the CDR3 DNA is retained, 45 bases long and in frame from the first base.